Reported below is one T cell receptor (beta chain). Its target is not known. The source of the sample is a study of CD8+ T cells in alopecia areata. Study-wide results and caveats: It was lesional scalp, especially alopecia totalis/universalis, that showed higher clonality than normal scalp. Clarity of TCR sharing across patients fell short of that in mice, possibly HLA-related. Scalp clonality, along with expanded CD8+ clones among the top 100, was significantly decreased by tofacitinib.

Per the germline V gene, CDR1 is SGHTA and CDR2 is FQGTGA. CDR3 length: 13 amino acids. Trimming left V 5 bases short and J 8 bases short, with 13 bases between. The treatment here: oral pan-JAK inhibitor, 5-10 mg twice daily. Sampling of alopecia areata patients yielded lesional scalp punch biopsies as well as peripheral blood. cDNA reverse transcribed from extracted RNA served as the sequencing template. Clones were read by immunoSEQ multiplex PCR, and TCRdb kept only the in-frame ones, dropping some. The data hold 250,000 to 350,000 clones, with approximately 60% observed a single time. Sequencing was performed on CD4+ T cells sorted from blood, taken around week 52, from a patient treated with tofacitinib. The TCR sequence derives from a human donor with alopecia areata. The chain is built from TRBV7-3 and TRBJ2-1; tentative D call: TRBD2 (7 bases). In nucleotides, the CDR3 is TGTGCCAGCAGCCTACAGGGAGGGGATGAGCAGTTCTTC. Its protein product is CASSLQGGDEQFF. The complete variable domain, with remaining parts taken from reference TRBV7-3 and TRBJ2-1, reads GAGVSQTPSNKVTEKGKYVELRCDPISGHTALYWYRQSLGQGPEFLIYFQGTGAADDSGLPNDRFFAVRPEGSVSTLKIQRTERGDSAVYLCASSLQGGDEQFFGPGTRLTVL.